A single sample is the source of the 24 T cell receptor beta chains below, sequenced in a study of T cell repertoires in cytomegalovirus infection. Each CDR3 protein gets one entry after TCRdb re-called the reads with MiXCR. The sample lists 650,000 to 850,000 distinct CDR3 sequences; under 35% were seen once. For these TCRs, the target antigens are not known. The sample here was cultured CD8+ T cells from PBMCs, taken from culture after CMV antigen stimulation. The receptors were sampled from a human donor in good health (CMV status not recorded). Some clones in this sample may be carry-over from other donors' samples.

This clonotype was counted between two and nine times. The CDR3 here is CASSTSGSSSPLHF. The CDR3 DNA reads as TGTGCCAGTAGTACCTCGGGAAGCAGCTCACCCCTCCACTTT. The V and J genes are TRBV19 and TRBJ1-6; D unclear. Trimming removed 4 bases at V and 10 bases at J, with 14 bases between. The CDR3 consists of 14 residues. The germline gives CDR1 LNHDA, CDR2 SQIVND (reference sequence).

Remarks on this clonotype: A read error may account for a junction end that differs from germline. The chain employs TRBV27 and TRBJ1-1; no clear D gene. The CDR3 consists of 16 residues. Germline V CDR1 and CDR2: MNHEY, SMNVEV (reference sequence). CDR3 in amino acids: CVSSLTLGRVNTEAFF. The CDR3 DNA reads TGTGTCAGCAGTCTGACCCTCGGCAGAGTTAACACTGAAGCTTTCTTT.

This chain uses TRBV19 with TRBJ1-1, with 9 bases aligning to TRBD1. Trimming removed 8 bases from V and 7 bases from J; junction bases left unmatched: 14. This CDR3 comprises 15 residues. Germline assignment: CDR1 LNHDA and CDR2 SQIVND (reference sequence). CDR3 region: CASGGQGLRGGEAFF. The CDR3 DNA reads TGTGCCAGTGGGGGACAGGGCCTCCGAGGGGGTGAAGCTTTCTTT.

This clonotype was detected only a few times. The chain links TRBV14 to TRBJ1-1; D is unresolved. The germline CDR1 and CDR2 sequences are SGHDN and FVKESK. V was shortened by 3 bases and J by 1 base, with 6 bases between the two germline ends. The CDR3 is made up of 13 amino acids. CDR3 protein: CASSHGKNTEAFF. The CDR3 coding sequence is TGTGCCAGCAGCCATGGGAAGAACACTGAAGCTTTCTTT.

The V gene is TRBV27, the J gene TRBJ2-7; D unclear. The V and J ends lost 2 bases and 3 bases respectively, with 11 bases between them. Looked up from germline, CDR1 is MNHEY and CDR2 is SMNVEV (reference sequence). The CDR3 runs 14 residues. This CDR3 is CASSLRLDLYEQYF. The CDR3 DNA follows: TGTGCCAGCAGTTTAAGGCTAGACCTCTACGAGCAGTACTTC.

V gene TRBV4-1 combines with J gene TRBJ2-7, with 10 bases lining up with TRBD1. Germline trimming cut 4 bases from V and 0 bases from J; bases unmatched to any gene: 12. Per germline, CDR1 MGHRA and CDR2 YSYEKL. The CDR3 covers 18 residues. CDR3 coding DNA: TGCGCCAGCAGCCCCCACCTAGCCGGGACAGGGGACTCCTACGAGCAGTACTTC. The encoded protein is CASSPHLAGTGDSYEQYF.

This CDR3 is CASSQGGGDIQYF. CDR3 nucleotide sequence: TGCGCCAGCAGCCAGGGTGGGGGGGACATTCAGTACTTC. V gene TRBV4-1 combines with J gene TRBJ2-4; 7 nucleotides align to TRBD2. The germline V gene has CDR1 MGHRA and CDR2 YSYEKL. This CDR3 has 13 residues. Trimming at V came to 3 bases and at J to 8 bases, leaving 4 bases not matched to a gene.

V gene TRBV20-1 combines with J gene TRBJ2-3; D not certain. Trimming left V 5 bases short and J 2 bases short, with 20 bases between. In germline, CDR1 is DFQATT, CDR2 SNEGSKA (reference sequence). The CDR3 runs 16 residues. CDR3 in amino acids: CSAVPEAEPNTDTQYF. CDR3 nucleotides: TGCAGTGCTGTCCCTGAGGCGGAACCCAACACAGATACGCAGTATTTT.

The sample holds many counts of this clonotype. One end of the junction is discordant with germline, which a read error may explain. The chain uses TRBV7-8 and TRBJ1-3; D might be TRBD1 (6 bases). The CDR3 spans 18 residues. From germline, CDR1 is SGHVS and CDR2 FQNEAQ. The CDR3 nucleotides read TGTGCCAGCAGCTTAGCGGTTCCGGGACAATACTCTGCAAACACCATATATTTT. Protein sequence: CASSLAVPGQYSANTIYF.

This clonotype turned up a few times. The CDR3 loop reads CASSIKDGPGTFSTNTEAFF. CDR3 sequence (DNA): TGTGCCAGTAGTATTAAGGATGGGCCAGGGACGTTTTCGACAAACACTGAAGCTTTCTTT. V gene TRBV19 combines with J gene TRBJ1-1; D might be TRBD1 (5 bases). The CDR3 has 20 residues. Per the germline V gene, CDR1 is LNHDA and CDR2 is SQIVND (reference sequence). V lost 3 bases to trimming and J lost 2 bases, with 28 bases between them.

The chain employs TRBV28 and TRBJ2-1, with D possibly being TRBD2 (5 bases). CDR3 length: 13 residues. Germline V gives CDR1 MDHEN, CDR2 SYDVKM. V shed 6 bases and J shed 6 bases, with 12 bases lying between them. The CDR3 reads CASSEGLGNEQFF. The DNA of the CDR3 is TGTGCCAGCAGCGAGGGTCTCGGCAATGAGCAGTTCTTC.

This clonotype has at least ten counts. The chain recombines TRBV7-8 with TRBJ2-3; TRBD1 might be the D (6 bases). CDR1 and CDR2 from the germline V gene are SGHVS and FQNEAQ. V was pared by 3 bases and J by 3 bases, with 13 bases between. The CDR3 extends over 15 amino acids. CDR3 region: CASSFTGHPTDTQYF. CDR3 in DNA: TGTGCCAGCAGCTTCACGGGACACCCAACAGATACGCAGTATTTT.

This chain joins TRBV13 and TRBJ1-3, with 8 nucleotides matching TRBD1. The CDR3 has 16 amino acids. The trim removed 5 bases at V and 3 bases at J, leaving 9 bases unmatched. CDR1 is PRHDT and CDR2 is FYEKMQ in the germline V gene (reference sequence). The CDR3 here is CASSDGRGLFGNTIYF. Written as DNA, the CDR3 is TGTGCCAGCAGCGACGGCAGGGGGCTTTTTGGAAACACCATATATTTT.

This chain joins TRBV23-1 and TRBJ2-6; D uncertain. TRBV23-1 is an open reading frame whose function is uncertain. V shed 6 bases and J shed 3 bases, with 9 bases lying between them. This CDR3 is 14 amino acids long. The DNA of the CDR3 is TGCGCCAGCAGAAAATTGAGTGGGGCCAACGTCCTGACTTTC. This gives the protein CASRKLSGANVLTF.

The chain carries TRBV6-2 or TRBV6-3 and TRBJ2-7; no definite D call. This CDR3 comprises 13 residues. CDR1 is MNHEY, CDR2 SVGEGT, per germline. V was clipped by 6 bases and J by 6 bases, with 15 bases between them. This CDR3 reads CASSRSTGFEQYV. The CDR3 DNA sequence: TGTGCCAGCAGCCGATCGACGGGTTTCGAGCAGTACGTC.

The count of this clonotype is one. The chain has TRBV24-1 and TRBJ1-2; 7 nucleotides align to TRBD1. J gave up 8 bases and V 9 bases, and 8 bases lay outside the gene matches. In germline, CDR1 is KGHDR, CDR2 SFDVKD. The CDR3 length is 12 residues. The CDR3 nucleotides read TGTGCCACCTATTTAACAGGGGTCGGCTACACCTTC. Translating gives CATYLTGVGYTF.

This clonotype appeared a few times. The chain recombines TRBV11-2 with TRBJ2-1, with 8 bases matching TRBD1. The CDR3 contains 16 residues. J lost 8 bases, V lost 5 bases, and 14 bases had no gene match. Germline CDR1 and CDR2: SGHAT and FQNNGV. The CDR3 DNA is TGTGCCAGCAGCCTCAGGGGGCCCCTCTCACTGGATGAGCAGTTCTTC. It is translated as CASSLRGPLSLDEQFF.

This clonotype was observed at least ten times. The rearrangement uses TRBV7-2 and TRBJ2-2, with D perhaps matching TRBD1 (6 bases). The CDR3 spans 13 residues. Germline loops: CDR1 SGHTA, CDR2 FQGNSA. The V gene lost 6 bases and the J gene lost 5 bases, with 10 bases spanning the gap. CDR3 in DNA: TGTGCCAGCAGTGCAGGGGTTACCGGGGAGCTGTTTTTT. Protein: CASSAGVTGELFF.

This clonotype was recorded a few times. The V call is TRBV4-3, the J call TRBJ1-2; D perhaps matches TRBD1 (6 bases). Trimming shortened V by 1 base and J by 6 bases, and 21 bases separated the two germline ends. This CDR3 is 17 amino acids long. Germline V gene sequence: CDR1 LGHNA, CDR2 YSLEER. In DNA, the CDR3 is TGCGCCAGCAGCCAAGGTCCCCAGAGGGGGGGCGCCCATGGCTACACCTTC. Translating gives CASSQGPQRGGAHGYTF.

This clonotype was counted only a few times. The chain is built from TRBV2 and TRBJ1-3; D might be TRBD1 (6 bases). V lost 4 bases to trimming and J lost 0 bases, with 16 bases between them. The CDR3 runs 17 residues. Germline CDR1 SNHLY, CDR2 FYNNEI. CDR3 region: CASSVHVDRSSGNTIYF. The CDR3 DNA is TGTGCCAGCAGTGTCCACGTTGACAGGAGCTCTGGAAACACCATATATTTT.

The chain links TRBV25-1 to TRBJ1-2, with D possibly being TRBD1 (5 bases). The CDR3 spans 19 residues. Germline loops: CDR1 MGHDK, CDR2 SYGVNS. Trimming left V 0 bases short and J 4 bases short, with 24 bases between. In nucleotides, the CDR3 is TGTGCCAGCAGTGAATATTACATGGCAGGGCGGGAGTACAGCTATGGCTACACCTTC. Its translation is CASSEYYMAGREYSYGYTF.

The rearrangement links TRBV29-1 to TRBJ1-1; a weak D match, TRBD1 (5 bases). The V gene's germline CDR1 is SQVTM and CDR2 ANQGSEA. This CDR3 is 13 amino acids long. V was cut by 7 bases and J by 6 bases, with 18 bases left in between. CDR3 residues: CSADRDPWAEAFF. The CDR3 nucleotides are TGCAGCGCCGACCGGGACCCTTGGGCTGAAGCTTTCTTT. The whole variable domain, filled in from reference TRBV29-1 and TRBJ1-1, reads SAVISQKPSRDICQRGTSLTIQCQVDSQVTMMFWYRQQPGQSLTLIATANQGSEATYESGFVIDKFPISRPNLTFSTLTVSNMSPEDSSIYLCSADRDPWAEAFFGQGTRLTVV.

The CDR3 nucleotides read TGTGCCAGCAGGAATGGACAGATCAATGAGCAGTTCTTC. It encodes CASRNGQINEQFF. The rearrangement joins TRBV27 to TRBJ2-1, with D possibly being TRBD1 (6 bases). CDR1 and CDR2 (germline): MNHEY, SMNVEV (reference sequence). CDR3 size: 13 residues. V was cut by 6 bases and J by 6 bases, with 12 bases left in between.

The V call is TRBV3-1, the J call TRBJ2-6; D is undetermined. The V end was cut by 0 bases, the J end by 0 bases, with 9 bases between. The CDR3 spans 17 residues. Germline V gene data show CDR1 as LGHDT and CDR2 as YNNKEL (reference sequence). CDR3 protein: CASSQDRDSSGANVLTF. The CDR3 DNA sequence: TGTGCCAGCAGCCAAGATAGGGATAGCTCTGGGGCCAACGTCCTGACTTTC.